The 5 T cell receptor beta chains given below trace back to one sample, sequenced in a study of CD8 T cells in Susac syndrome. An input of roughly 0.5 to 1 ug of RNA was subjected to reverse transcription using random hexamers. TCRdb analysed the immunoSEQ multiplex PCR reads with MiXCR anew, one entry per CDR3 protein. The sample consists of 150,000 to 190,000 distinct CDR3 sequences, approximately 93% of them appearing once. The sample consisted of CD8+ T cells from PBMCs. The source of these receptors is a human donor with multiple sclerosis.

The chain has TRBV7-9 and TRBJ2-5, with D perhaps given as TRBD1 or TRBD2 (5 bases each). The CDR3 extends over 15 amino acids. With 1 base removed from V and 4 bases from J, the gap between germline ends came to 13 bases. Germline loops: CDR1 SEHNR, CDR2 FQNEAQ (reference sequence). The CDR3 sequence: CASSLVEARGETQYF. For the CDR3, the DNA is TGTGCCAGCAGCTTAGTAGAAGCGAGGGGAGAGACCCAGTACTTC.

The chain couples TRBV12-3 or TRBV12-4 to TRBJ1-5, with D unresolved. The CDR3 has 16 amino acids. Trimming cost V 8 bases and J 0 bases, with 17 bases left between them. The CDR3, as DNA: TGTGCCAGCGCCGCCGCCGGGGTACTTAGCAATCAGCCCCAGCATTTT. Protein product: CASAAAGVLSNQPQHF.

The count of this clonotype is one. The chain has TRBV23-1 and TRBJ1-5, with 12 bases matching TRBD1. TRBV23-1 is identified as an open reading frame with a role that is uncertain. The CDR3 is made up of 14 amino acids. The J segment lost 5 bases and the V segment lost 6 bases, leaving 2 bases of the junction unmatched. CDR3: CASSGTGGDQPQHF. The CDR3 nucleotides read TGCGCCAGCAGCGGGACAGGGGGCGATCAGCCCCAGCATTTT.

The V and J genes are TRBV28 and TRBJ2-1; 7 bases map to TRBD1. There are 14 residues in the CDR3. V shed 5 bases, J shed 5 bases, and the junction held 6 bases outside the gene matches. Germline-derived CDR1 and CDR2 are MDHEN and SYDVKM. CDR3 nucleotide sequence: TGTGCCAGCAGTAACAGGGGTCAACACAATGAGCAGTTCTTC. Its protein product is CASSNRGQHNEQFF.

This rearrangement joins TRBV7-3 to TRBJ2-5; D is ambiguous. Trimming removed 5 bases from V and 1 base from J, with 8 bases in between. This CDR3 has 13 residues. Germline lookup yields CDR1 SGHTA and CDR2 FQGTGA. CDR3 DNA sequence: TGTGCCAGCAGCCTTCACTCCCAAGAGACCCAGTACTTC. Its protein is CASSLHSQETQYF.